These 5 T cell receptor beta chains originate from one sample sequenced in a study of Ad26.COV2.S vaccination and SARS-CoV-2 variants. Clones were read by immunoSEQ multiplex PCR, and TCRdb kept only the in-frame ones, dropping some. There are fewer than 400,000 clones in the sample; approximately 90% occur only once, and about 2% lies in the top ten. Treatment given: approximately 18 received Ad26.COV2.S at low or high dose, single or two shots; about 5 received placebo; per-sample allocation not given. The samples were gathered on day 63 after the first injection of vaccine or placebo. The sequencing used peripheral blood, collected in a trial of Ad26.COV2.S vaccine versus placebo. The receptor set was obtained from a person aged 18-60 years who received the Ad26.COV2.S COVID-19 vaccine or a placebo.

This sequence joins TRBV6-6 and TRBJ1-2, with a possible D match to TRBD1 (5 bases). CDR3 length equals 13 residues. Germline lookup yields CDR1 MNHNY and CDR2 SVGAGI (reference sequence). Trimming took off 4 bases at V and 6 bases at J, with 12 bases between the two ends. The CDR3: CASSLGVLDGYTF. The CDR3 DNA sequence: TGTGCCAGCAGTTTAGGGGTCTTAGATGGCTACACCTTC.

This rearrangement joins TRBV29-1 to TRBJ2-5; 10 positions agree with TRBD2. CDR3 length: 12 amino acids. V lost 4 bases and J lost 5; bases outside the gene matches: 1. Germline CDR1 is SQVTM and CDR2 is ANQGSEA. CDR3 loop: CSVVLAGETQYF. CDR3 DNA sequence: TGCAGCGTTGTACTAGCGGGGGAGACCCAGTACTTC.

The V gene is TRBV29-1, the J gene TRBJ1-1; perhaps TRBD1 as D (5 bases). V lost 7 bases and J 4 bases, leaving 13 bases between the germline ends. Germline assignment: CDR1 SQVTM and CDR2 ANQGSEA. The CDR3 totals 12 residues. The CDR3 here is CSALQEGTEAFF. The CDR3 coding sequence is TGCAGCGCCCTACAGGAGGGCACTGAAGCTTTCTTT.

The genes are TRBV19 and TRBJ1-5; D is unresolved. The V end was cut by 7 bases, the J end by 7 bases, with 11 bases between. The germline V gene has CDR1 LNHDA and CDR2 SQIVND (reference sequence). The CDR3 is 12 amino acids. CDR3 sequence reads: CASTSGLQPQHF. CDR3 nucleotide sequence: TGTGCCAGTACGTCAGGTCTCCAGCCCCAGCATTTT.

The rearrangement uses TRBV5-1 and TRBJ2-1, with a tentative D call TRBD2 (6 bases). Trimming shortened V by 0 bases and J by 7 bases, and 14 bases separated the two germline ends. The CDR3 has 15 residues. Germline V gene lookup returns CDR1 SGHRS and CDR2 YFSETQ. The CDR3 DNA reads as TGCGCCAGCAGCTTGGTAGCCGGGAGTAGGAATGAGCAGTTCTTC. It yields the protein CASSLVAGSRNEQFF.